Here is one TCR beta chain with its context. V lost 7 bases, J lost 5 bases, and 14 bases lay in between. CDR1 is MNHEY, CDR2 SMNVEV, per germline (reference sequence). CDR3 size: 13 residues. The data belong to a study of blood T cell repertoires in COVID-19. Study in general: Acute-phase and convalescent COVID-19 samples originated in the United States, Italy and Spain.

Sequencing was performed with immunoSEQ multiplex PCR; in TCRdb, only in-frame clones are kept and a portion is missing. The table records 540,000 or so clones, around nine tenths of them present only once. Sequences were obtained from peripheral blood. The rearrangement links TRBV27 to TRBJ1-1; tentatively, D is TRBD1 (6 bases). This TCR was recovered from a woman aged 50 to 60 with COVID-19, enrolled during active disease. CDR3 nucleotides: TGTGCCAGCACGGCCAGGGGCTCGACTGAAGCTTTCTTT. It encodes CASTARGSTEAFF.